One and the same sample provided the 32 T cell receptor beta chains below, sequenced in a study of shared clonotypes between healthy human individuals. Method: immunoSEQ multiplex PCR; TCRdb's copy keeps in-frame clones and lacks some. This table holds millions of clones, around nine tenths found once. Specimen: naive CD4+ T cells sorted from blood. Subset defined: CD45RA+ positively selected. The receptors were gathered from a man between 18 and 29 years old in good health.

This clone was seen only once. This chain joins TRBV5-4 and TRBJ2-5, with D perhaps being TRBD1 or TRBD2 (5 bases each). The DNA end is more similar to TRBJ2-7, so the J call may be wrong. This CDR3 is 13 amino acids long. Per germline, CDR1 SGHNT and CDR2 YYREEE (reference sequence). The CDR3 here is CASSGGFRLEQYF. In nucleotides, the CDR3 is TGTGCCAGCAGTGGGGGTTTCAGACTCGAGCAGTACTTC.

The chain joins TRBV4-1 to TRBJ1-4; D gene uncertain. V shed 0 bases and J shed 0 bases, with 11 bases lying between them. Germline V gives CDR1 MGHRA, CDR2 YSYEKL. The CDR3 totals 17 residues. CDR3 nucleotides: TGCGCCAGCAGCCAAGAAGCCCATCTTGCAACTAATGAAAAACTGTTTTTT. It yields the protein CASSQEAHLATNEKLFF.

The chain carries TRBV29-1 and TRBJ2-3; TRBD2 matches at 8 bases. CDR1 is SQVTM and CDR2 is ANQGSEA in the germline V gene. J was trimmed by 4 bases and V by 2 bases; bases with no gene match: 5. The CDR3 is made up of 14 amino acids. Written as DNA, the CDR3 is TGCAGCGTTGAAAGCGGGAGCGGGGCAGATACGCAGTATTTT. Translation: CSVESGSGADTQYF.

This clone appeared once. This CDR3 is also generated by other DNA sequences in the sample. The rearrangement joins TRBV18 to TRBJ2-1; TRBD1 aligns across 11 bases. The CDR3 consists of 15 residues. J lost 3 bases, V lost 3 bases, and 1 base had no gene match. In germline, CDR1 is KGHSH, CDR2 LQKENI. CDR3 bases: TGTGCCAGCTCACCCGGGACAGGGGGCTACAATGAGCAGTTCTTC. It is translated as CASSPGTGGYNEQFF.

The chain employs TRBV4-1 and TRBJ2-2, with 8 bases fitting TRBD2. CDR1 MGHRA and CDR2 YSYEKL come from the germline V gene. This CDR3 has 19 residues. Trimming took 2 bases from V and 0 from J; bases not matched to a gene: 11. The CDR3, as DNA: TGCGCCAGCAGCCAAACAGCGGGGGTCATACTCGCGAACACCGGGGAGCTGTTTTTT. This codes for CASSQTAGVILANTGELFF.

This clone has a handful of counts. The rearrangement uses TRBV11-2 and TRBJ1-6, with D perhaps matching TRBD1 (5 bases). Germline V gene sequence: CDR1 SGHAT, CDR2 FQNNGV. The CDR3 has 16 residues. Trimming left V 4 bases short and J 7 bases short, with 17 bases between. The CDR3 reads CASSSGTYGGNSPLHF. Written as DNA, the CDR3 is TGTGCCAGCAGCTCAGGGACCTACGGGGGAAATTCACCCCTCCACTTT.

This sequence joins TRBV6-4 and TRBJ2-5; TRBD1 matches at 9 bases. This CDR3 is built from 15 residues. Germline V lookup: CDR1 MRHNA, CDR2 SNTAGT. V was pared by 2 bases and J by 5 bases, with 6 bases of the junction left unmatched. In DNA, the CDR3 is TGTGCCAGCAGTGACCACAGGGGGCTTAGGGAGACCCAGTACTTC. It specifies CASSDHRGLRETQYF.

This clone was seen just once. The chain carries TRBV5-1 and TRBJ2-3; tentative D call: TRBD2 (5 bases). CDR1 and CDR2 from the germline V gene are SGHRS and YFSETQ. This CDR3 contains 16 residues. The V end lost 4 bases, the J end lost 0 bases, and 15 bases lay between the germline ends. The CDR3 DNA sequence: TGCGCCAGCAGCCAAACCATCAGGACTAGCACAGATACGCAGTATTTT. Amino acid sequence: CASSQTIRTSTDTQYF. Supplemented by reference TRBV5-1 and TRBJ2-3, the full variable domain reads KAGVTQTPRYLIKTRGQQVTLSCSPISGHRSVSWYQQTPGQGLQFLFEYFSETQRNKGNFPGRFSGRQFSNSRSEMNVSTLELGDSALYLCASSQTIRTSTDTQYFGPGTRLTVL.

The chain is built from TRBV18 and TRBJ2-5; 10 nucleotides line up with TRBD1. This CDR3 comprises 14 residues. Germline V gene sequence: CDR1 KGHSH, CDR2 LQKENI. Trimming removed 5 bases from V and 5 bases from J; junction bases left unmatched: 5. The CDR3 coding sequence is TGTGCCAGCTCAATCGACAGGGGGCGTGAGACCCAGTACTTC. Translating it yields CASSIDRGRETQYF.

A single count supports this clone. CDR3 DNA sequence: TGTGCCAGCAGCTTGACCCCCCCCTCGGGCAATCAGCCCCAGCATTTT. It encodes CASSLTPPSGNQPQHF. The J gene is TRBJ1-5, the V gene TRBV7-8; no clear D. Germline V CDR1 and CDR2: SGHVS, FQNEAQ. Trimming removed 3 bases at V and 2 bases at J, with 14 bases between. This CDR3 region has 16 residues.

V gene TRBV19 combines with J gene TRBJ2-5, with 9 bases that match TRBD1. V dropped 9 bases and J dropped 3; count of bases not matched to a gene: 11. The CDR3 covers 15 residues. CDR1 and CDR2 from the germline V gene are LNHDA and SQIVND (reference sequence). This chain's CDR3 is CASSSRGTGKETQYF. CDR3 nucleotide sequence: TGTGCCAGCTCATCTAGAGGGACAGGGAAAGAGACCCAGTACTTC.

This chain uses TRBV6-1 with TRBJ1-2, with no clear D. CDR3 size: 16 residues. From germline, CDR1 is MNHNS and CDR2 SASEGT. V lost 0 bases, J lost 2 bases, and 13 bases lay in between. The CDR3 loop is CASSEAHPGTNYGYTF. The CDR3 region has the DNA TGTGCCAGCAGTGAAGCGCATCCAGGAACGAACTATGGCTACACCTTC.

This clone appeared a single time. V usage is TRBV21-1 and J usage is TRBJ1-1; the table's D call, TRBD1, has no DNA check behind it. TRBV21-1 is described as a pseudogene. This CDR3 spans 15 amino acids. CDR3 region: CASSFRTEMNTEAFF. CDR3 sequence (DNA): TGTGCCAGCAGCTTCCGGACAGAGATGAACACTGAAGCTTTCTTT.

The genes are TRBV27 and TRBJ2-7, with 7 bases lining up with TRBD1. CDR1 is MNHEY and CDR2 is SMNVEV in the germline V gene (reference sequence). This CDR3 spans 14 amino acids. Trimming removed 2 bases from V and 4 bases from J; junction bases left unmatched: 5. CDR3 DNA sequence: TGTGCCAGCAGTTTAAAGGGGGCAGGGTACGAGCAGTACTTC. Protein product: CASSLKGAGYEQYF.

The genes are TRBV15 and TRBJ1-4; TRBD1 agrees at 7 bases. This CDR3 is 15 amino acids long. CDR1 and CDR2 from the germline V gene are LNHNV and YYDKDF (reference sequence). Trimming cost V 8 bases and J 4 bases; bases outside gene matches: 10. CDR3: CATRERGPDNEKLFF. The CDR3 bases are TGTGCCACCCGGGAGAGGGGGCCTGATAATGAAAAACTGTTTTTT. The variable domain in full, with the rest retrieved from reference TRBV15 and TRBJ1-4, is DAMVIQNPRYQVTQFGKPVTLSCSQTLNHNVMYWYQQKSSQAPKLLFHYYDKDFNNEADTPDNFQSRRPNTSFCFLDIRSPGLGDTAMYLCATRERGPDNEKLFFGSGTQLSVL.

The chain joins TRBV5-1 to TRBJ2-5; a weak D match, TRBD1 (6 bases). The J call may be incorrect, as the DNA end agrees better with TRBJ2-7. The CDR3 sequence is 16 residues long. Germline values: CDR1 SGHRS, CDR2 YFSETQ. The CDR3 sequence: CASSFVSRGSSYEQYF. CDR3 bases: TGCGCCAGCAGCTTCGTATCCAGGGGAAGCTCCTACGAGCAGTACTTC.

The CDR3 region is CASNRGGPGDTQYF. In DNA form, the CDR3 reads TGTGCCAGCAACCGGGGAGGGCCGGGAGATACGCAGTATTTT. The rearrangement uses TRBV9 and TRBJ2-3; 7 bases map to TRBD2. The ends lost 6 bases at V and 5 bases at J; junction bases unmatched: 9. There are 14 residues in the CDR3. Germline assignment: CDR1 SGDLS and CDR2 YYNGEE.

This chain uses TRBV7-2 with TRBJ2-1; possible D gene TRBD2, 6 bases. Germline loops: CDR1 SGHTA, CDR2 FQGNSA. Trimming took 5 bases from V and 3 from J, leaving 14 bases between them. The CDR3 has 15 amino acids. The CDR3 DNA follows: TGTGCCAGCAGCCGCTCTAGCGATGGCTACAATGAGCAGTTCTTC. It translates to CASSRSSDGYNEQFF.

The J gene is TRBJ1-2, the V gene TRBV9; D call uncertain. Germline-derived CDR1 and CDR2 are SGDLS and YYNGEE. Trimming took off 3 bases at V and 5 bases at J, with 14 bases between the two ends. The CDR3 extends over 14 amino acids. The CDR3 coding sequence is TGTGCCAGCAGCGGTAGAGGGCCGTATTATGGCTACACCTTC. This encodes CASSGRGPYYGYTF. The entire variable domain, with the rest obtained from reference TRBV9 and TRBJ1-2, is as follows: DSGVTQTPKHLITATGQRVTLRCSPRSGDLSVYWYQQSLDQGLQFLIQYYNGEERAKGNILERFSAQQFPDLHSELNLSSLELGDSALYFCASSGRGPYYGYTFGSGTRLTVV.

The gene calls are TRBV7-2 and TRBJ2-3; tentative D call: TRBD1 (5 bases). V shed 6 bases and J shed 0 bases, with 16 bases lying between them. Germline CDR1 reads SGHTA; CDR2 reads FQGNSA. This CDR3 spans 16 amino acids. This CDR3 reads CASSYLGQTSTDTQYF. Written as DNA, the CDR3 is TGTGCCAGCAGTTACCTCGGACAAACTAGCACAGATACGCAGTATTTT.

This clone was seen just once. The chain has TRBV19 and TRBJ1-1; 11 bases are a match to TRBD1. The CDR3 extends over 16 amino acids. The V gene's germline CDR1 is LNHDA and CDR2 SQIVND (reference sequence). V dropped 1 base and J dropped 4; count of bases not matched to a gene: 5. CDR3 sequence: CASSIGDRGFGTEAFF. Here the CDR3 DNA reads TGTGCCAGTAGTATAGGGGACAGGGGGTTTGGCACTGAAGCTTTCTTT.

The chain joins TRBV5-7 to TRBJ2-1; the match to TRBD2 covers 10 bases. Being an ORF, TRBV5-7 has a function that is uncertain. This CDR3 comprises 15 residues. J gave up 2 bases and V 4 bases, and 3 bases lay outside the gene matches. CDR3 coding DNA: TGTGCCAGCAGCAGGACTAGCGGACCCTACAATGAGCAGTTCTTC. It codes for CASSRTSGPYNEQFF.

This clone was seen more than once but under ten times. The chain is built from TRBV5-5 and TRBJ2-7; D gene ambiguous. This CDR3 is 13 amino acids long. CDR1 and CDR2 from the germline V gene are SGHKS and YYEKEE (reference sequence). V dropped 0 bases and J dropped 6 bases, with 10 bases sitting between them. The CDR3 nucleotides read TGTGCCAGCAGCTTGGCCGGAAGGCTCGAGCAGTACTTC. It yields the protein CASSLAGRLEQYF.

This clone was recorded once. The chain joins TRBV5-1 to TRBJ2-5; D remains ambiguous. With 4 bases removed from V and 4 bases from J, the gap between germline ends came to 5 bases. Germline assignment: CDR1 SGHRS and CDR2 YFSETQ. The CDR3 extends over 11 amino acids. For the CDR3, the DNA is TGCGCCAGCAGCAACCTAGAGACCCAGTACTTC. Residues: CASSNLETQYF.

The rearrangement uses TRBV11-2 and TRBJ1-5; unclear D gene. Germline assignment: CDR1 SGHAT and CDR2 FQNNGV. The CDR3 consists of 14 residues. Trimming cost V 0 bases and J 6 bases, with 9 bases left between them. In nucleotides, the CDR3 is TGTGCCAGCAGCTTAGATCGGGTGGGTCAGCCCCAGCATTTT. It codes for CASSLDRVGQPQHF.

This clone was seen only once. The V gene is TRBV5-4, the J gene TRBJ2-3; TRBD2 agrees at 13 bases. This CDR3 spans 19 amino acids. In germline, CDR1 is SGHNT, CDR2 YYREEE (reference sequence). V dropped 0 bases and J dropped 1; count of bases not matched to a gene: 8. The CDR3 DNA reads TGTGCCAGCAGCTTGGCCCAGAGACTAGCGGGAGGTGGCACAGATACGCAGTATTTT. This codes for CASSLAQRLAGGGTDTQYF.

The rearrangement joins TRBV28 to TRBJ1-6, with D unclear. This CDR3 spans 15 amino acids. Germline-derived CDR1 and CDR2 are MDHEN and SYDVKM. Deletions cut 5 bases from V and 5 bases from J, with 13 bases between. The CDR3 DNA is TGTGCCAGCAGTCCCTCCCCACTTAATAATTCACCCCTCCACTTT. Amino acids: CASSPSPLNNSPLHF.

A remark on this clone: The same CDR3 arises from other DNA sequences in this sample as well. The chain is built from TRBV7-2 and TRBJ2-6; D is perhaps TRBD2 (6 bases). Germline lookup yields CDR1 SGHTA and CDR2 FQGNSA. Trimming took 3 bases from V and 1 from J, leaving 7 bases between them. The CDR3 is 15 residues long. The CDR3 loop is CASSLEGSGANVLTF. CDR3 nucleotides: TGTGCCAGCAGCTTGGAGGGGTCTGGGGCCAACGTCCTGACTTTC.

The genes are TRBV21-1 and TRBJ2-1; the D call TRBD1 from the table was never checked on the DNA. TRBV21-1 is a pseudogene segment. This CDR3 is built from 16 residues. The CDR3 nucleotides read TGTGCCAGCAGCAAAGGCGGCAGGGGATCCTACAATGAGCAGTTCTTC. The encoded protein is CASSKGGRGSYNEQFF.

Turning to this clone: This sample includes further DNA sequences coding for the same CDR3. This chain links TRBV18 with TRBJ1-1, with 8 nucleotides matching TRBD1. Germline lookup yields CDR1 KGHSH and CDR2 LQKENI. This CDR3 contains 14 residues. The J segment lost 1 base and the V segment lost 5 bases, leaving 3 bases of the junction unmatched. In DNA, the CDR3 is TGTGCCAGCTCAAGCGGACAGGGGAACACTGAAGCTTTCTTT. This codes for CASSSGQGNTEAFF.

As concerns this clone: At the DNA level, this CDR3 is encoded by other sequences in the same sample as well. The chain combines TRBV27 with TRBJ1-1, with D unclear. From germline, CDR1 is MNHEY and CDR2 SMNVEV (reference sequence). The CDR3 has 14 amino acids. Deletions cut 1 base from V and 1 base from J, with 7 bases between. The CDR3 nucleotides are TGTGCCAGCAGTTTATGGGGAGAGAACACTGAAGCTTTCTTT. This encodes CASSLWGENTEAFF.

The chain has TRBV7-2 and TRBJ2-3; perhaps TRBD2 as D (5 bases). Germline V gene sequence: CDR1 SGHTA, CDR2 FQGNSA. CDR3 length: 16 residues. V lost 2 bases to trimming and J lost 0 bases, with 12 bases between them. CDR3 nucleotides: TGTGCCAGCAGCTTAACGGCGCGGACTAGCACAGATACGCAGTATTTT. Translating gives CASSLTARTSTDTQYF.